Listed here are 28 T cell receptor beta chains from one sample, sequenced in a study of blood T cell repertoires in COVID-19. Profiled with immunoSEQ multiplex PCR; TCRdb holds only in-frame clones, not every one. The repertoire has about 370,000 clones, 89% of them found once; the top ten carry 3%. The source material was peripheral blood. The receptors shown here come from a woman aged 25-40 years with COVID-19, enrolled during active disease.

This clone was counted between two and nine times. The rearrangement links TRBV4-1 to TRBJ2-1; 10 bases fit TRBD2. V shed 0 bases and J 1 base; nucleotides not matched to a gene: 6. The germline V gene encodes CDR1 MGHRA and CDR2 YSYEKL. CDR3 length: 18 residues. The CDR3 DNA follows: TGCGCCAGCAGCCAAGAGGGACTAGCGTTGGTTTCCTACAATGAGCAGTTCTTC. Its translation is CASSQEGLALVSYNEQFF.

V and J are TRBV11-3 and TRBJ2-7, with D possibly matching TRBD1 (7 bases). The V gene lost 4 bases and the J gene lost 4 bases, with 23 bases spanning the gap. Germline loops: CDR1 SGHNT, CDR2 YENEEA. This CDR3 has 17 residues. The CDR3 reads CASSSRDSRWGRYEQYF. In DNA, the CDR3 is TGTGCCAGCAGCTCACGGGACAGTCGATGGGGGAGGTACGAGCAGTACTTC.

The genes are TRBV5-4 and TRBJ1-5, with TRBD1 matching 9 bases. Germline loops: CDR1 SGHNT, CDR2 YYREEE (reference sequence). The CDR3 covers 16 residues. V was clipped by 4 bases and J by 5 bases; unmatched bases: 10. Here the CDR3 DNA reads TGTGCCAGCAGCGATGGGGGACAGGGTTTGGATCAGCCCCAGCATTTT. As protein: CASSDGGQGLDQPQHF.

This rearrangement joins TRBV30 to TRBJ1-1; D perhaps matches TRBD1 (5 bases). This CDR3 region has 13 residues. V was cut by 2 bases and J by 2 bases, with 9 bases left in between. Germline CDR1 reads GTSNPN; CDR2 reads SVGIG (reference sequence). CDR3 sequence (DNA): TGTGCCTGGAGTCGACAGACCAACACTGAAGCTTTCTTT. This translates into CAWSRQTNTEAFF.

This rearrangement joins TRBV7-2 to TRBJ2-1; D perhaps matches TRBD1 (5 bases). Germline CDR1 SGHTA, CDR2 FQGNSA. The CDR3 sequence is 13 residues long. Trimming took 7 bases from V and 7 from J, leaving 14 bases between them. In DNA form, the CDR3 reads TGTGCCAGCAAAACCATGGGGCAAAATGAGCAGTTCTTC. Amino acids: CASKTMGQNEQFF.

This chain links TRBV7-2 with TRBJ1-1; D might be TRBD1 (6 bases). This CDR3 is built from 15 residues. Germline V gene lookup returns CDR1 SGHTA and CDR2 FQGNSA. The ends were cut back, 1 base at V and 4 bases at J, with 13 bases in the middle. The CDR3 region is CASSLEFRGVTEAFF. DNA of the CDR3: TGTGCCAGCAGCTTAGAATTCAGGGGAGTCACTGAAGCTTTCTTT. Based on the CDR3 plus reference TRBV7-2 and TRBJ1-1, the full variable domain is GAGVSQSPSNKVTEKGKDVELRCDPISGHTALYWYRQSLGQGLEFLIYFQGNSAPDKSGLPSDRFSAERTGGSVSTLTIQRTQQEDSAVYLCASSLEFRGVTEAFFGQGTRLTVV.

This sequence joins TRBV3-1 (or the pseudogene TRBV3-2) and TRBJ2-1, with TRBD2 matching 13 bases. The CDR3 sequence is 18 residues long. The trim removed 0 bases at V and 7 bases at J, leaving 9 bases unmatched. Per germline, CDR1 LGHDT and CDR2 YNNKEL (reference sequence). CDR3 bases: TGTGCCAGCAGCCAAGAACTAGCGGGAGGGCCGGGAGGAAATGAGCAGTTCTTC. Protein: CASSQELAGGPGGNEQFF.

This chain joins TRBV5-6 and TRBJ2-5; possible D gene TRBD2, 6 bases. The CDR3 is 14 residues long. The V end was cut by 4 bases, the J end by 1 base, with 11 bases between. The V gene's germline CDR1 is SGHDT and CDR2 YYEEEE. CDR3 sequence (DNA): TGTGCCAGCAGCGCCTACGGGGGCCAAGAGACCCAGTACTTC. Its protein is CASSAYGGQETQYF.

The rearrangement uses TRBV18 and TRBJ2-2, with D possibly being TRBD1 (6 bases). Trimming shortened V by 2 bases and J by 2 bases, and 24 bases separated the two germline ends. CDR1 is KGHSH, CDR2 LQKENI, per germline. The CDR3 sequence is 20 residues long. CDR3 bases: TGTGCCAGCTCACCAAGGGCTTGGACAGCTAGGGCTATAAACACCGGGGAGCTGTTTTTT. This codes for CASSPRAWTARAINTGELFF.

The gene calls are TRBV14 and TRBJ2-2; 7 positions agree with TRBD2. The junction had 6 bases not matched to a gene; V was cut back by 5 bases and J by 3 bases. Looked up from germline, CDR1 is SGHDN and CDR2 is FVKESK. The CDR3 sequence is 15 residues long. The CDR3 region has the DNA TGTGCCAGCAGCTTTCGACGGGGGGACACCGGGGAGCTGTTTTTT. Protein: CASSFRRGDTGELFF.

The chain employs TRBV10-3 and TRBJ2-5; 9 bases agree with TRBD1. The V segment lost 6 bases and the J segment 4 bases; nucleotides outside the gene matches: 6. The V gene's germline CDR1 is ENHRY and CDR2 SYGVKD. The length of the CDR3 is 14 residues. The CDR3, as DNA: TGTGCCATCAGCCGGGACAGGGACGGAGAGACCCAGTACTTC. Protein product: CAISRDRDGETQYF.

This clone was recorded once. The chain uses TRBV28 and TRBJ1-6; the D gene is possibly TRBD1 (6 bases). Trimming left V 6 bases short and J 4 bases short, with 22 bases between. There are 18 residues in the CDR3. Germline CDR1 MDHEN, CDR2 SYDVKM. Here the CDR3 reads CASSTRRGRGGYNSPLHF. The CDR3 region has the DNA TGTGCCAGCAGCACAAGACGGGGCAGGGGTGGGTATAATTCACCCCTCCACTTT.

The chain recombines TRBV19 with TRBJ1-6; D gene ambiguous. Trimming removed 5 bases at V and 14 bases at J, with 13 bases between. Germline-derived CDR1 and CDR2 are LNHDA and SQIVND (reference sequence). CDR3 length: 12 residues. CDR3 bases: TGTGCCAGTAGTCCCCAGCCGGGAACCCTCCACTTT. Its protein product is CASSPQPGTLHF. Using reference TRBV19 and TRBJ1-6 for the parts outside the CDR3, the full variable domain is DGGITQSPKYLFRKEGQNVTLSCEQNLNHDAMYWYRQDPGQGLRLIYYSQIVNDFQKGDIAEGYSVSREKKESFPLTVTSAQKNPTAFYLCASSPQPGTLHFGNGTRLTVT.

The sample holds one count of this clone. V is TRBV27 and J is TRBJ2-4; tentative D call: TRBD1 (5 bases). The CDR3 is 11 amino acids. Germline CDR1 is MNHEY and CDR2 is SMNVEV (reference sequence). Deletions cut 10 bases from V and 7 bases from J, with 11 bases between. The CDR3 coding sequence is TGTGCCACCAGAAGGGGTAACATTCAGTACTTC. Translated: CATRRGNIQYF.

This clone has more than one count but fewer than ten. The gene calls are TRBV4-3 and TRBJ2-6; 7 nucleotides line up with TRBD2. Trimming at V came to 0 bases and at J to 0 bases, leaving 2 bases not matched to a gene. This CDR3 has 17 residues. The germline V gene encodes CDR1 LGHNA and CDR2 YSLEER. CDR3 residues: CASSQEAGDSGANVLTF. The CDR3 DNA reads TGCGCCAGCAGCCAAGAGGCGGGGGACTCTGGGGCCAACGTCCTGACTTTC.

This clone was counted at least ten times. The V gene is TRBV7-9, the J gene TRBJ1-1; D is unresolved. The germline V gene has CDR1 SEHNR and CDR2 FQNEAQ (reference sequence). The CDR3 is made up of 15 amino acids. Trimming left V 5 bases short and J 1 base short, with 14 bases between. The CDR3 bases are TGTGCCAGCAGCCCGACCTGGGAGGGGAACACTGAAGCTTTCTTT. Its protein is CASSPTWEGNTEAFF.

CDR3 bases: TGTGCCAGCAGCGCAGGGGGACTAGGTATCACAGATACGCAGTATTTT. Its translation is CASSAGGLGITDTQYF. V usage is TRBV3-1 (or the pseudogene TRBV3-2) and J usage is TRBJ2-3, with D possibly being TRBD2 (8 bases). The CDR3 loop spans 16 amino acids. The ends were cut back, 5 bases at V and 2 bases at J, with 17 bases in the middle. CDR1 and CDR2 (germline): LGHDT, YNNKEL (reference sequence).

The V call is TRBV24-1, the J call TRBJ2-3, with 11 bases identical to TRBD2. This CDR3 comprises 19 residues. Germline CDR1 and CDR2: KGHDR and SFDVKD. J was trimmed by 4 bases and V by 3 bases; bases with no gene match: 14. The CDR3 region has the DNA TGTGCCACCAGTGATCCAAAGAGCCAAATAGCGGGAGGGTCAGATACGCAGTATTTT. Its protein product is CATSDPKSQIAGGSDTQYF.

The V call is TRBV28, the J call TRBJ1-2; TRBD1 aligns across 10 bases. The CDR3 spans 13 residues. CDR1 and CDR2 from the germline V gene are MDHEN and SYDVKM. After removal of 10 bases from V and 7 bases from J, the junction contained 9 bases not matched to a gene. CDR3 amino acids: CATYRQGAFGYTF. The CDR3 bases are TGTGCCACCTACCGACAGGGGGCGTTTGGCTACACCTTC.

This clone has just a few counts. V and J are TRBV2 and TRBJ1-4; TRBD1 aligns across 11 bases. The CDR3 is made up of 18 amino acids. With 5 bases clipped from V and 0 bases from J, the junction kept 8 bases outside the gene matches. Germline V CDR1 and CDR2: SNHLY, FYNNEI. The CDR3 region has the DNA TGTGCCAGCAGTCGCCCGGACAGGGGGCAATCAACTAATGAAAAACTGTTTTTT. Translation: CASSRPDRGQSTNEKLFF.

V is TRBV3-1 (or the pseudogene TRBV3-2) and J is TRBJ2-1, with TRBD2 matching 8 bases. The CDR3 sequence is 16 residues long. V was pared by 5 bases and J by 3 bases, with 9 bases of the junction left unmatched. The germline V gene encodes CDR1 LGHDT and CDR2 YNNKEL (reference sequence). CDR3 sequence (DNA): TGTGCCAGCAGCGGTCCGGGACTAGTGGGCTACAATGAGCAGTTCTTC. Translation gives CASSGPGLVGYNEQFF.

The rearrangement uses TRBV6-6 and TRBJ2-7, with D maybe TRBD2 (6 bases). With 0 bases removed from V and 3 bases from J, the gap between germline ends came to 12 bases. CDR1 is MNHNY and CDR2 is SVGAGI in the germline V gene (reference sequence). This CDR3 region has 15 residues. Here the CDR3 DNA reads TGTGCCAGCAGTTACTCGACGGGAGCCAACTACGAGCAGTACTTC. As protein: CASSYSTGANYEQYF.

The rearrangement links TRBV27 to TRBJ1-2; D is perhaps TRBD1 (5 bases). Germline V gene sequence: CDR1 MNHEY, CDR2 SMNVEV (reference sequence). There are 15 residues in the CDR3. Trimming shortened V by 5 bases and J by 4 bases, and 17 bases separated the two germline ends. The CDR3 protein is CASSPFDSHPYGYTF. As DNA, the CDR3 is TGTGCCAGCAGTCCTTTCGACAGCCACCCCTATGGCTACACCTTC.

This clone was recorded only once. This chain joins TRBV7-9 and TRBJ1-6; D unclear. From germline, CDR1 is SEHNR and CDR2 FQNEAQ (reference sequence). This CDR3 spans 15 amino acids. The V gene lost 1 base and the J gene lost 10 bases, with 14 bases spanning the gap. CDR3 residues: CASSLVRASSSPLHF. The CDR3 region has the DNA TGTGCCAGCAGCTTAGTGAGAGCCTCGTCGTCACCCCTCCACTTT.

This chain uses TRBV2 with TRBJ2-7, with TRBD1 as a possible D gene (6 bases). The CDR3 has 12 residues. Germline CDR1 SNHLY, CDR2 FYNNEI. Trimming stripped 5 bases from V and 3 bases from J, with 8 bases between. In DNA, the CDR3 is TGTGCCAGCAGTACGGACAGCTACGAGCAGTACTTC. This sequence encodes CASSTDSYEQYF.

The chain is built from TRBV2 and TRBJ1-5; a weak D match, TRBD1 (6 bases). This CDR3 is 17 amino acids long. The germline V and J ends were trimmed by 6 bases and 3 bases, with 21 bases remaining between them. Germline V gene sequence: CDR1 SNHLY, CDR2 FYNNEI. CDR3 region: CASSDYIWAGDNQPQHF. CDR3 DNA: TGTGCCAGCAGCGATTACATATGGGCAGGGGACAATCAGCCCCAGCATTTT.

V is TRBV18 and J is TRBJ1-1; D gene uncertain. The CDR3 has 13 residues. The ends were cut back, 3 bases at V and 6 bases at J, with 11 bases in the middle. Germline V CDR1 and CDR2: KGHSH, LQKENI. CDR3 in DNA: TGTGCCAGCTCACCCTCGGGTATTCCTGAAGCTTTCTTT. Translated: CASSPSGIPEAFF.

The J gene is TRBJ2-2, the V gene TRBV28; 7 nucleotides agree with TRBD1. CDR1 and CDR2 from the germline V gene are MDHEN and SYDVKM. With V trimmed by 3 bases and J by 6 bases, 4 bases remained unmatched. The length of the CDR3 is 14 residues. CDR3 loop: CASSFWQGAGELFF. As DNA, the CDR3 is TGTGCCAGCAGTTTCTGGCAGGGGGCCGGGGAGCTGTTTTTT.